The sequence of this T cell receptor (beta chain) was determined in a study of long-term antiretroviral therapy in people with HIV. Details on this clone: Its specificity is unknown.

The assay, immunoSEQ v3.0, was run at survey level. Using immunoSEQ multiplex PCR, the repertoire was profiled, and TCRdb retains in-frame clones only, with some absent. The table has under 15,000 clones, about 81% seen once. Researchers secured at least one pre-ART and at least two post-ART PBMC samples from each donor. Findings and caveats of the study: In HIV, the repertoires covered a tighter span of CDR3 lengths than in controls. Diversity increased after ART yet remained lower than in transplant donor controls. Information on adherence, resistance and therapy changes was unavailable.

This CDR3 comprises 12 residues. V was pared by 2 bases and J by 6 bases, with 6 bases between. Germline V gene data show CDR1 as MGHRA and CDR2 as YSYEKL. V and J are TRBV4-1 and TRBJ2-3; no clear D gene. This material consisted of unsorted PBMCs, taken 8.2 years after starting antiretroviral therapy. This clonotype was sampled from a man aged 50-59 years with HIV. CDR3: CASSQPSDTQYF. In DNA, the CDR3 is TGCGCCAGCAGCCAACCCTCCGATACGCAGTATTTT.